Listed here is a single T cell receptor beta chain. These data are taken from a study of cytomegalovirus exposure and HLA in healthy donors. The data were produced by immunoSEQ multiplex PCR, yet TCRdb's version contains in-frame clones alone and is incomplete. There are roughly 110,000 clones in the sample; less than 90% occur only once, and about 2% lies in the top ten. V lost 5 bases, J lost 10 bases, and 15 bases lay in between. CDR3 length: 13 amino acids. Germline V CDR1 and CDR2: SGHAT, FQNNGV. The source is a woman younger than 30 in good health and CMV-seropositive. The sample comprised PBMCs. The V and J genes are TRBV11-2 and TRBJ2-1; no clear D. CDR3 sequence reads: CASSHGKRNEQFF. In DNA, the CDR3 is TGTGCCAGCAGCCATGGCAAGCGTAACGAGCAGTTCTTC. The entire variable domain, with the rest obtained from reference TRBV11-2 and TRBJ2-1, is as follows: EAGVAQSPRYKIIEKRQSVAFWCNPISGHATLYWYQQILGQGPKLLIQFQNNGVVDDSQLPKDRFSAERLKGVDSTLKIQPAKLEDSAVYLCASSHGKRNEQFFGPGTRLTVL.